The 28 T cell receptor beta chains below all came from one sample that was sequenced in a study of blood T cell repertoires in COVID-19. Assay used: immunoSEQ multiplex PCR; TCRdb lists only in-frame clones, some missing. The repertoire holds under 60,000 clones, with about 90% as singletons. Sequenced material: peripheral blood. These receptors were obtained from a man aged 50-59 years with active COVID-19.

This clone was detected once. This chain links TRBV12-3 or TRBV12-4 with TRBJ1-2; D gene unclear. The ends were cut back, 5 bases at V and 8 bases at J, with 15 bases in the middle. The CDR3 length is 13 residues. The CDR3 DNA is TGTGCCAGCAGTCCCGCTAAGATCTACGGCTACACCTTC. As protein: CASSPAKIYGYTF.

This chain uses TRBV5-4 with TRBJ2-7; D might be TRBD2 (5 bases). Germline V lookup: CDR1 SGHNT, CDR2 YYREEE (reference sequence). This CDR3 is 14 amino acids long. Trimming took off 4 bases at V and 5 bases at J, with 16 bases between the two ends. The DNA for the CDR3 is TGTGCCAGCAGCGGCGAGGGTGGGCACAACGAGCAGTACTTC. Its protein is CASSGEGGHNEQYF.

A few counts support this clone. The V gene is TRBV28, the J gene TRBJ1-1, with a weak D call TRBD1 (6 bases). Trimming pared 5 bases from V and 0 bases from J, leaving 13 bases between. Germline-derived CDR1 and CDR2 are MDHEN and SYDVKM. The CDR3 runs to 15 residues. CDR3 residues: CASSRTGTMNTEAFF. The CDR3 nucleotides are TGTGCCAGCAGTCGTACAGGGACAATGAACACTGAAGCTTTCTTT.

The V call is TRBV30, the J call TRBJ2-1; D remains ambiguous. Trimming left V 0 bases short and J 12 bases short, with 9 bases between. CDR3 length: 11 amino acids. Germline V gene lookup returns CDR1 GTSNPN and CDR2 SVGIG (reference sequence). CDR3 nucleotides: TGTGCCTGGAGTGTCAGCGAGATGCAGTTCTTC. Translated: CAWSVSEMQFF.

The J gene is TRBJ1-2, the V gene TRBV27, with TRBD1 identical over 10 bases. The CDR3 spans 15 residues. V shed 5 bases, J shed 4 bases, and the junction held 7 bases outside the gene matches. Germline V CDR1 and CDR2: MNHEY, SMNVEV (reference sequence). CDR3 sequence: CASSRSGTGVYGYTF. DNA of the CDR3: TGTGCCAGCAGTAGATCCGGGACAGGGGTCTATGGCTACACCTTC.

The gene calls are TRBV28 and TRBJ2-5; a possible D gene is TRBD1 (5 bases). Trimming pared 3 bases from V and 3 bases from J, leaving 8 bases between. Germline loops: CDR1 MDHEN, CDR2 SYDVKM. The CDR3 covers 13 residues. DNA of the CDR3: TGTGCCAGCAGTTTTGTACAGGAAGAGACCCAGTACTTC. This sequence encodes CASSFVQEETQYF.

This chain joins TRBV7-9 and TRBJ2-5; 11 bases fit TRBD1. Germline V CDR1 and CDR2: SEHNR, FQNEAQ (reference sequence). The CDR3 extends over 14 amino acids. J was trimmed by 6 bases and V by 5 bases; bases with no gene match: 5. The DNA of the CDR3 is TGTGCCAGCAGCCGGAGGACAGGGGGCCAGACCCAGTACTTC. This sequence encodes CASSRRTGGQTQYF.

This clone was observed once. This chain links TRBV7-9 with TRBJ2-3; 7 bases are shared with TRBD2. Germline loops: CDR1 SEHNR, CDR2 FQNEAQ (reference sequence). The CDR3 loop spans 14 amino acids. Trimming at V came to 1 base and at J to 6 bases, leaving 4 bases not matched to a gene. CDR3 protein: CASSLGGSVDTQYF. The CDR3 bases are TGTGCCAGCAGCTTAGGCGGGAGTGTGGATACGCAGTATTTT.

Worth noting for this clone: This same CDR3 is encoded by further DNA sequences in the sample. The chain is built from TRBV5-1 and TRBJ2-7, with D tentatively TRBD1 (5 bases). V dropped 0 bases and J dropped 3 bases, with 13 bases sitting between them. The CDR3 is 15 residues long. Germline CDR1 SGHRS, CDR2 YFSETQ. CDR3 nucleotides: TGCGCCAGCAGCTTGGTGGGTGGGGCCAGCTACGAGCAGTACTTC. Translating it yields CASSLVGGASYEQYF.

The rearrangement links TRBV9 to TRBJ2-3; TRBD2 matches at 7 bases. The CDR3 loop spans 15 amino acids. CDR1 SGDLS and CDR2 YYNGEE come from the germline V gene. Trimming took 2 bases from V and 4 from J; bases not matched to a gene: 7. The CDR3 coding sequence is TGTGCCAGCAGCGTTCTCTCCGGGGGGTCAGATACGCAGTATTTT. Translation: CASSVLSGGSDTQYF.

This clone occurred once. The chain recombines TRBV3-1 (or the pseudogene TRBV3-2) with TRBJ2-7; D might be TRBD1 (6 bases). This CDR3 has 13 residues. Germline V gene lookup returns CDR1 LGHDT and CDR2 YNNKEL (reference sequence). V was cut by 0 bases and J by 7 bases, with 10 bases left in between. As DNA, the CDR3 is TGTGCCAGCAGCCAAGATTGGGGGCGGGAGCAGTACTTC. Its protein is CASSQDWGREQYF.

This sequence joins TRBV14 and TRBJ2-1, with D hard to call. The CDR3 is 13 amino acids. V gave up 5 bases and J gave up 4 bases, with 9 bases separating them. Germline CDR1 reads SGHDN; CDR2 reads FVKESK. CDR3 sequence reads: CASSIETYNEQFF. The CDR3 DNA follows: TGTGCCAGCAGCATAGAAACTTACAATGAGCAGTTCTTC.

V gene TRBV28 combines with J gene TRBJ1-2; D gene unclear. Germline assignment: CDR1 MDHEN and CDR2 SYDVKM. This CDR3 region has 12 residues. The V gene lost 6 bases and the J gene lost 4 bases, with 9 bases spanning the gap. The CDR3 region is CASSRNTYGYTF. CDR3 DNA: TGTGCCAGCAGCCGTAACACCTATGGCTACACCTTC.

The V and J genes are TRBV6-6 and TRBJ2-1; D is perhaps TRBD2 (5 bases). V lost 6 bases, J lost 0 bases, and 9 bases lay in between. From germline, CDR1 is MNHNY and CDR2 SVGAGI (reference sequence). The CDR3 is 14 amino acids. The CDR3 sequence is CASSTSSSYNEQFF. The CDR3 DNA sequence: TGTGCCAGCAGCACTAGTAGCTCCTACAATGAGCAGTTCTTC.

CDR3 sequence reads: CASKVGLGGYTF. As DNA, the CDR3 is TGTGCCAGCAAGGTGGGACTCGGAGGCTACACCTTC. The rearrangement joins TRBV2 to TRBJ1-2, with D perhaps TRBD1 (5 bases). The germline gives CDR1 SNHLY, CDR2 FYNNEI. This CDR3 spans 12 amino acids. V was shortened by 7 bases and J by 8 bases, with 14 bases between the two germline ends.

The V call is TRBV11-2, the J call TRBJ1-1; 8 bases agree with TRBD1. The CDR3 runs to 15 residues. The V and J ends lost 1 base and 11 bases, in that order; junction bases with no gene match: 12. Germline CDR1 reads SGHAT; CDR2 reads FQNNGV. Here the CDR3 reads CASSLVARGPRSAFF. For the CDR3, the DNA is TGTGCCAGCAGCTTAGTCGCCAGGGGGCCTCGATCGGCTTTCTTT.

J is TRBJ1-2 and V is TRBV11-2; D not certain. Germline V gene sequence: CDR1 SGHAT, CDR2 FQNNGV. The ends were cut back, 1 base at V and 5 bases at J, with 14 bases in the middle. The CDR3 has 15 amino acids. The CDR3 DNA follows: TGTGCCAGCAGCTTAGGCGCAGGTGAAGAATATGGCTACACCTTC. Protein: CASSLGAGEEYGYTF.

The genes are TRBV4-1 and TRBJ1-2, with TRBD1 identical over 9 bases. J gave up 6 bases and V 0 bases, and 8 bases lay outside the gene matches. The CDR3 is made up of 16 amino acids. Germline CDR1 reads MGHRA; CDR2 reads YSYEKL. CDR3 sequence reads: CASSQDRTTGGHGYTF. CDR3 DNA: TGCGCCAGCAGCCAAGATAGAACGACAGGGGGACATGGCTACACCTTC.

The chain links TRBV7-6 to TRBJ2-5; TRBD1 aligns across 10 bases. J gave up 4 bases and V 7 bases, and 15 bases lay outside the gene matches. The CDR3 is 17 residues long. Per germline, CDR1 SGHVS and CDR2 FNYEAQ. The CDR3, as DNA: TGTGCCAGCATCTCTAAACGGGGGGACAGGGGAGGAGAGACCCAGTACTTC. It encodes CASISKRGDRGGETQYF.

V usage is TRBV11-3 and J usage is TRBJ2-7; D is uncertain. In germline, CDR1 is SGHNT, CDR2 YENEEA. The CDR3 covers 10 residues. Trimming cost V 10 bases and J 7 bases, with 11 bases left between them. CDR3 protein: CATSIREQYF. In nucleotides, the CDR3 is TGTGCCACCTCTATCCGGGAGCAGTACTTC.

This clone was counted once. The V and J genes are TRBV30 and TRBJ1-2; no clear D gene. This CDR3 spans 10 amino acids. Germline CDR1 and CDR2: GTSNPN and SVGIG (reference sequence). Trimming shortened V by 5 bases and J by 8 bases, and 9 bases separated the two germline ends. The CDR3 bases are TGTGCCTGGGGGTTTCCGGGCTACACCTTC. It codes for CAWGFPGYTF.

This chain uses TRBV6-1 with TRBJ1-1; D remains ambiguous. Germline values: CDR1 MNHNS, CDR2 SASEGT. This CDR3 is 14 amino acids long. V was shortened by 2 bases and J by 0 bases, with 7 bases between the two germline ends. CDR3 amino acids: CASSEFTLNTEAFF. The CDR3 coding sequence is TGTGCCAGCAGTGAATTTACACTGAACACTGAAGCTTTCTTT.

This chain connects TRBV4-1 to TRBJ1-5; a weak D match, TRBD1 (5 bases). Germline V gene sequence: CDR1 MGHRA, CDR2 YSYEKL. V was cut by 0 bases and J by 0 bases, with 15 bases left in between. The CDR3 is 18 amino acids. CDR3 amino acids: CASSQDLRETDSNQPQHF. DNA for the CDR3: TGCGCCAGCAGCCAAGATCTCCGCGAGACAGATAGCAATCAGCCCCAGCATTTT.

The CDR3 bases are TGTGCCAGCAGCTTTTGGGGGGTTCCGGGTGGCTACACCTTC. This gives the protein CASSFWGVPGGYTF. The chain carries TRBV5-6 and TRBJ1-2; maybe TRBD1 (5 bases). The length of the CDR3 is 14 residues. Looked up from germline, CDR1 is SGHDT and CDR2 is YYEEEE. The V end lost 2 bases, the J end lost 7 bases, and 15 bases lay between the germline ends.

This chain uses TRBV5-1 with TRBJ1-2; no clear D gene. V was pared by 4 bases and J by 4 bases, with 11 bases between. The length of the CDR3 is 13 residues. CDR1 and CDR2 (germline): SGHRS, YFSETQ. This CDR3 is CASSPWEAYGYTF. The DNA of the CDR3 is TGCGCCAGCAGCCCCTGGGAGGCCTATGGCTACACCTTC.

This clone has only one observation. The chain employs TRBV21-1 and TRBJ2-5; the DNA was not used to check the table's D call, TRBD2. TRBV21-1 counts as a pseudogene. CDR3 length: 20 residues. CDR3 in DNA: TGTGCCAGCAGCAAAAGCCCTAGGCGTAGTAGCGGGGAGTTGCAAGAGACCCAGTACTTC. Protein sequence: CASSKSPRRSSGELQETQYF.

V gene TRBV30 combines with J gene TRBJ2-1; possibly TRBD1 for D (7 bases). Germline CDR1 GTSNPN, CDR2 SVGIG (reference sequence). V gave up 7 bases and J gave up 3 bases, with 13 bases separating them. The CDR3 totals 13 residues. The CDR3, as DNA: TGTGCCTTCAGGGGGGTGGGCTACAATGAGCAGTTCTTC. As protein: CAFRGVGYNEQFF. Looking up the rest from reference TRBV30 and TRBJ2-1 gives the full variable domain: SQTIHQWPATLVQPVGSPLSLECTVEGTSNPNLYWYRQAAGRGLQLLFYSVGIGQISSEVPQNLSASRPQDRQFILSSKKLLLSDSGFYLCAFRGVGYNEQFFGPGTRLTVL.

The chain couples TRBV27 to TRBJ2-1, with TRBD1 identical over 9 bases. This CDR3 has 19 residues. V lost 3 bases to trimming and J lost 8 bases; unmatched junction nucleotides: 20. Looked up from germline, CDR1 is MNHEY and CDR2 is SMNVEV (reference sequence). The CDR3 bases are TGTGCCAGCAGTTTCCCCCGGGACAGGGATCTAGCGGAGGCCGATGAGCAGTTCTTC. Translated: CASSFPRDRDLAEADEQFF.